The present T cell receptor beta chain was sequenced within a study of immune evolution from preneoplasia to lung adenocarcinoma. The study's findings and limits: Normal lung had highest clonality; later lesions appeared denser, more diverse.

The protocol was immunoSEQ multiplex PCR, while the TCRdb copy is restricted to in-frame clones and leaves out a portion. The sample holds tens of thousands of clones, roughly 74% seen once. As concerns this clone: The antigen remains undetermined.

Germline values: CDR1 MDHEN, CDR2 SYDVKM. V was clipped by 4 bases and J by 4 bases; unmatched bases: 5. The CDR3 covers 15 residues. The sample consisted of FFPE invasive lung adenocarcinoma tissue. The origin of this receptor is a person between 60 and 70 years old with lung adenocarcinoma. V is TRBV28 and J is TRBJ2-7, with 12 positions matching TRBD2. The CDR3 DNA reads TGTGCCAGCAGTTCCAGTGGACTAGCGGGGTACGAGCAGTACTTC. Its protein product is CASSSSGLAGYEQYF.